The 15 T cell receptor beta chains below come from one sample, sequenced in a study of shared clonotypes between healthy human individuals. Clones were sequenced by immunoSEQ multiplex PCR, and TCRdb holds only the in-frame ones, with some missing. This sample carries roughly 650,000 clones, approximately 96% of them seen once, and the ten largest clones take approximately 0.1%. Cells designated naive CD8 were CD45RO-negative and were positively selected for CCR7, with terminally differentiated effector memory CD45RA+ cells excluded. The specimen was naive CD8+ T cells sorted from blood. These receptors all come from a woman aged 30 to 39 in good health.

This clone was seen once. The chain recombines TRBV28 with TRBJ2-3, with TRBD2 as a possible D gene (7 bases). The germline V gene encodes CDR1 MDHEN and CDR2 SYDVKM. Trimming stripped 4 bases from V and 5 bases from J, with 10 bases between. CDR3 length equals 13 residues. The CDR3 spells CASSWRGLDTQYF. The CDR3 nucleotides are TGTGCCAGCAGTTGGCGGGGGCTAGATACGCAGTATTTT.

V gene TRBV28 combines with J gene TRBJ2-3; D gene uncertain. CDR3 length: 16 amino acids. Deletions cut 4 bases from V and 1 base from J, with 15 bases between. The germline V gene has CDR1 MDHEN and CDR2 SYDVKM. The CDR3 region is CASSSLLPGGTDTQYF. The CDR3 DNA reads as TGTGCCAGCAGTTCTTTACTGCCCGGAGGCACAGATACGCAGTATTTT.

The V call is TRBV5-4, the J call TRBJ2-3; no reliable D call. The V gene lost 4 bases and the J gene lost 3 bases, with 9 bases spanning the gap. The CDR3 extends over 13 amino acids. Per the germline V gene, CDR1 is SGHNT and CDR2 is YYREEE (reference sequence). The CDR3 DNA reads TGTGCCAGCAGCCCGGCTATTACAGATACGCAGTATTTT. This translates into CASSPAITDTQYF.

As concerns this clone: Other nucleotide sequences in the sample specify the same CDR3. The chain links TRBV27 to TRBJ2-1; TRBD2 aligns across 14 bases. V trimming: 6 bases; J trimming: 7 bases; junction bases outside the gene matches: 2. In germline, CDR1 is MNHEY, CDR2 SMNVEV (reference sequence). The CDR3 runs 14 residues. The CDR3 reads CASSGLAGGNEQFF. In DNA form, the CDR3 reads TGTGCCAGCAGCGGACTAGCGGGAGGAAATGAGCAGTTCTTC.

The gene calls are TRBV7-4 and TRBJ1-5; TRBD1 matches 8 bases. V gave up 1 base and J gave up 2 bases; unmatched junction bases: 10. Germline assignment: CDR1 SGHVT and CDR2 SQSDAQ. This CDR3 is built from 18 residues. This chain's CDR3 is CASSLGTGHEFRNQPQHF. The CDR3 DNA reads TGTGCCAGCAGCTTAGGGACAGGGCATGAGTTTCGCAATCAGCCCCAGCATTTT.

Comment on this clone: Distinct nucleotide sequences in the sample also encode this CDR3. J is TRBJ2-3 and V is TRBV27; D is undetermined. The CDR3 is 14 residues long. Germline CDR1 and CDR2: MNHEY and SMNVEV (reference sequence). Deletions cut 2 bases from V and 0 bases from J, with 6 bases between. The CDR3 sequence is CASSLAVSTDTQYF. The CDR3 nucleotides are TGTGCCAGCAGTTTAGCGGTTAGCACAGATACGCAGTATTTT.

The CDR3 sequence: CASSQPLSGSLDTQYF. CDR3 sequence (DNA): TGTGCCAGCAGCCAACCCCTTAGCGGGAGTTTAGATACGCAGTATTTT. This chain uses TRBV4-2 with TRBJ2-3, with 9 bases lining up with TRBD2. The J segment lost 5 bases and the V segment lost 2 bases, leaving 8 bases of the junction unmatched. Germline V CDR1 and CDR2: LGHNA, YNFKEQ. The CDR3 is made up of 16 amino acids.

In this sample, this clone turned up once. The chain joins TRBV10-3 to TRBJ2-3, with unresolved D. V lost 3 bases and J lost 1, with 8 bases in between. The length of the CDR3 is 14 residues. Germline CDR1 reads ENHRY; CDR2 reads SYGVKD. The chain's CDR3 is CAISEPGGTDTQYF. DNA for the CDR3: TGTGCCATCAGTGAACCTGGAGGCACAGATACGCAGTATTTT.

The V call is TRBV5-6, the J call TRBJ2-5, with a tentative D call TRBD1 (5 bases). Trimming took 0 bases from V and 5 from J, leaving 11 bases between them. CDR3 size: 14 residues. The germline V gene has CDR1 SGHDT and CDR2 YYEEEE. CDR3 loop: CASSLEGYWETQYF. CDR3 nucleotide sequence: TGTGCCAGCAGCTTGGAGGGGTACTGGGAGACCCAGTACTTC.

The chain combines TRBV7-9 with TRBJ2-2; D remains ambiguous. CDR1 is SEHNR, CDR2 FQNEAQ, per germline (reference sequence). The V end lost 4 bases, the J end lost 5 bases, and 11 bases lay between the germline ends. The CDR3 has 14 amino acids. CDR3 bases: TGTGCCAGCAGCTCACCGGAATCAACCGGGGAGCTGTTTTTT. Encoded protein: CASSSPESTGELFF.

The V gene is TRBV7-2, the J gene TRBJ1-1; D is possibly TRBD1 (5 bases). CDR1 is SGHTA and CDR2 is FQGNSA in the germline V gene. The CDR3 spans 16 residues. V was pared by 3 bases and J by 2 bases, with 16 bases between. The CDR3 protein is CASSFSAGTLNTEAFF. CDR3 bases: TGTGCCAGCAGCTTTTCAGCCGGGACGCTCAACACTGAAGCTTTCTTT.

The sample holds one count of this clone. The J gene is TRBJ2-7, the V gene TRBV5-6; 8 bases align to TRBD2. The junction had 8 bases not matched to a gene; V was cut back by 0 bases and J by 0 bases. CDR1 is SGHDT, CDR2 YYEEEE, per germline. CDR3 length: 17 residues. CDR3 in amino acids: CASSLGDSGTLSYEQYF. The DNA for the CDR3 is TGTGCCAGCAGCTTGGGGGATAGCGGGACACTCTCCTACGAGCAGTACTTC.

This chain joins TRBV10-3 and TRBJ2-5; TRBD2 matches 8 bases. Germline CDR1 is ENHRY and CDR2 is SYGVKD. Unmatched junction bases numbered 5, after V lost 4 bases and J lost 1 base. CDR3 length equals 15 residues. CDR3: CAISASTSGQETQYF. CDR3 nucleotides: TGTGCCATCAGTGCATCTACTAGCGGCCAAGAGACCCAGTACTTC.

This chain joins TRBV10-1 and TRBJ2-3; 11 bases fit TRBD1. CDR3 length equals 16 residues. The germline CDR1 and CDR2 sequences are WNHNN and SYGVQD (reference sequence). The V and J ends lost 0 bases and 3 bases, in that order; junction bases with no gene match: 2. Here the CDR3 DNA reads TGCGCCAGCAGTGAGTCCTGGGACAGGGGGACAGATACGCAGTATTTT. Its translation is CASSESWDRGTDTQYF.

This chain links TRBV5-1 with TRBJ2-1; 7 nucleotides match TRBD1. With V trimmed by 3 bases and J by 1 base, 7 bases remained unmatched. This CDR3 region has 16 residues. CDR1 and CDR2 from the germline V gene are SGHRS and YFSETQ. CDR3 residues: CASSSEGARSYNEQFF. In nucleotides, the CDR3 is TGCGCCAGCAGCTCTGAGGGGGCAAGGTCCTACAATGAGCAGTTCTTC. Supplemented by reference TRBV5-1 and TRBJ2-1, the full variable domain reads KAGVTQTPRYLIKTRGQQVTLSCSPISGHRSVSWYQQTPGQGLQFLFEYFSETQRNKGNFPGRFSGRQFSNSRSEMNVSTLELGDSALYLCASSSEGARSYNEQFFGPGTRLTVL.